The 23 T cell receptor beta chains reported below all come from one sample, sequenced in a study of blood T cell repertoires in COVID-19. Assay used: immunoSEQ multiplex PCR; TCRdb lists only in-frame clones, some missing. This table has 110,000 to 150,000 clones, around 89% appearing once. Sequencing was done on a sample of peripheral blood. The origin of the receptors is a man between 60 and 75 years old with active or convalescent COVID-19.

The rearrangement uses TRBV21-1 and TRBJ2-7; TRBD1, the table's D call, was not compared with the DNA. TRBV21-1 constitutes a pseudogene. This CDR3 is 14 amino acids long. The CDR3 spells CASSADRGAYEQYF. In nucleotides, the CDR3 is TGTGCCAGCAGCGCAGACAGAGGTGCCTACGAGCAGTACTTC.

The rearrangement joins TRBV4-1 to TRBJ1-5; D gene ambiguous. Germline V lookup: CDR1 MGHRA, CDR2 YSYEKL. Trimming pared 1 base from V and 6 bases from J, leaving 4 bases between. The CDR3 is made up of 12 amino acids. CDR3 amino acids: CASSQGSQPQHF. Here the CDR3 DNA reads TGCGCCAGCAGCCAAGGGAGTCAGCCCCAGCATTTT.

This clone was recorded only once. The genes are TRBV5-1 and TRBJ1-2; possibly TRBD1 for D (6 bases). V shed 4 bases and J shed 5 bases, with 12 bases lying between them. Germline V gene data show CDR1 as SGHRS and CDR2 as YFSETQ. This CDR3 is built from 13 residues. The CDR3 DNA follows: TGCGCCAGCAGCCCTGGACAGAAATATGGCTACACCTTC. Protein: CASSPGQKYGYTF.

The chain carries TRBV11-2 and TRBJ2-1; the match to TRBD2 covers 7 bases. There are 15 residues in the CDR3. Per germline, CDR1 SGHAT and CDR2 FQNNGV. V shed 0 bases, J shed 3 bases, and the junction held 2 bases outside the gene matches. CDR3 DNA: TGTGCCAGCAGCTTAGAGCGGGGGAGCTACAATGAGCAGTTCTTC. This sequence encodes CASSLERGSYNEQFF.

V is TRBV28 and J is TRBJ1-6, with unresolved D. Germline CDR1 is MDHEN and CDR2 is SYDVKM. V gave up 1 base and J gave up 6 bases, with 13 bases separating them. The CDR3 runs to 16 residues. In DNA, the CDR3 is TGTGCCAGCAGTTTATTGGCAGCGGTTTCTAATTCACCCCTCCACTTT. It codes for CASSLLAAVSNSPLHF.

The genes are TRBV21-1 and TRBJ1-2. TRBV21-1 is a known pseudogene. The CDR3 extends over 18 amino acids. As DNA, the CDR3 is TGTGCCAGCAGCCCAAAAGCGCGGGGTAGGTTCCGCGGTCGTGGCTACACCTTC. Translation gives CASSPKARGRFRGRGYTF.

The CDR3 coding sequence is TGTGCCAGCAGTTTTCGGGGGGTTGGTTCACCCCTCCACTTT. This sequence encodes CASSFRGVGSPLHF. The V and J genes are TRBV27 and TRBJ1-6; tentative D call: TRBD1 (5 bases). Germline lookup yields CDR1 MNHEY and CDR2 SMNVEV (reference sequence). V was trimmed by 3 bases and J by 9 bases, leaving 12 bases between them. The CDR3 covers 14 residues.

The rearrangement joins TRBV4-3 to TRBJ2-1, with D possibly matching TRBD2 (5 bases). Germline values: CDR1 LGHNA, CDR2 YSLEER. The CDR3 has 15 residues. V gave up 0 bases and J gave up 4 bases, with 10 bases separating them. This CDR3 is CASSQERASYNEQFF. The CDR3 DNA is TGCGCCAGCAGCCAAGAGAGGGCCTCGTACAATGAGCAGTTCTTC.

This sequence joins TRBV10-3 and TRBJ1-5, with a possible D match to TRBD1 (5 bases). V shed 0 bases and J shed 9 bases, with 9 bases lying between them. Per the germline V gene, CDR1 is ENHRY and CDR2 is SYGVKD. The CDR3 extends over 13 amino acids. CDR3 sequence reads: CAISESSGPPQHF. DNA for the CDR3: TGTGCCATCAGTGAGTCGTCAGGGCCGCCCCAGCATTTT.

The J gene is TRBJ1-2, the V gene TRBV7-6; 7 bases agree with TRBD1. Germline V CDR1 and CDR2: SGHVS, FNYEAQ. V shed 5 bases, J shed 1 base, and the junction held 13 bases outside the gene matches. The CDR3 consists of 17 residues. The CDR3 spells CASSRQGTYMLNYGYTF. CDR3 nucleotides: TGTGCCAGCAGCCGACAGGGTACCTACATGCTTAACTATGGCTACACCTTC.

The chain's CDR3 is CASSLGGVNTGELFF. The CDR3 bases are TGTGCCAGCAGCTTAGGCGGGGTTAACACCGGGGAGCTGTTTTTT. This chain uses TRBV7-2 with TRBJ2-2, with D possibly TRBD2 on 6 matching bases. Trimming cost V 1 base and J 2 bases, with 8 bases left between them. Germline V gene data show CDR1 as SGHTA and CDR2 as FQGNSA. The CDR3 has 15 residues.

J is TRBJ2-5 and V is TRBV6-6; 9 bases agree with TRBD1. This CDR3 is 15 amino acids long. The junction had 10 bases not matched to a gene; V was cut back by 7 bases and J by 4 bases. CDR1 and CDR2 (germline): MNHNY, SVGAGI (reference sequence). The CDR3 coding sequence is TGTGCCAGCACCCACCCGGGACAGGGTGTAGAGACCCAGTACTTC. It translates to CASTHPGQGVETQYF.

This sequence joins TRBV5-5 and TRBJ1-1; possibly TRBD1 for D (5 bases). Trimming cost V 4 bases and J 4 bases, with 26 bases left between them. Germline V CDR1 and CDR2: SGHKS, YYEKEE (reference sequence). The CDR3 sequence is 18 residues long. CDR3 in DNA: TGTGCCAGCAGCGGGGGGGATATTTTCGCCGCGGTGGGCACTGAAGCTTTCTTT. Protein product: CASSGGDIFAAVGTEAFF.

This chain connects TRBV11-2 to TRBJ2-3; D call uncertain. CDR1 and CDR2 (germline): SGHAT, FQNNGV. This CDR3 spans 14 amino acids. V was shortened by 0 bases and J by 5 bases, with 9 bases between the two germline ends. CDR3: CASSLDWLEDTQYF. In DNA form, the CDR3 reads TGTGCCAGCAGCTTAGATTGGCTCGAAGATACGCAGTATTTT.

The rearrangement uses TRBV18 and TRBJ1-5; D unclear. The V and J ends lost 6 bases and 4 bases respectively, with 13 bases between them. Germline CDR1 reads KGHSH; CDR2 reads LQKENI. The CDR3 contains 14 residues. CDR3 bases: TGTGCCAGCTCCTTTAACAGCCATAATCAGCCCCAGCATTTT. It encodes CASSFNSHNQPQHF.

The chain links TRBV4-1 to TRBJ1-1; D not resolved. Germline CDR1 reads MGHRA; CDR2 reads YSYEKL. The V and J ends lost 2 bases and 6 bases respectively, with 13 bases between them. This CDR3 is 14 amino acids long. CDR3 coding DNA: TGCGCCAGCAGCCAAAATACAGAAAAGGCTGAAGCTTTCTTT. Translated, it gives CASSQNTEKAEAFF.

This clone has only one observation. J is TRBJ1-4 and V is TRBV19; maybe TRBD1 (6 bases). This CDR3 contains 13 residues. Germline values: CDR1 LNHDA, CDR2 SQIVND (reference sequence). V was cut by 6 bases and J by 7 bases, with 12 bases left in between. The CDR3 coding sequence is TGTGCCAGTAGCGAGGGGGTGGCTGAAAAACTGTTTTTT. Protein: CASSEGVAEKLFF.

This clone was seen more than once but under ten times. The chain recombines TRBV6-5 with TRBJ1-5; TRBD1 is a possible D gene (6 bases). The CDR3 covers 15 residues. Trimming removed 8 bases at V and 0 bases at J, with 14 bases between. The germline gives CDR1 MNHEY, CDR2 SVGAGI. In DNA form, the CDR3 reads TGTGCCAGCGCCCGCGCAGGGGATAGCAATCAGCCCCAGCATTTT. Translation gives CASARAGDSNQPQHF.

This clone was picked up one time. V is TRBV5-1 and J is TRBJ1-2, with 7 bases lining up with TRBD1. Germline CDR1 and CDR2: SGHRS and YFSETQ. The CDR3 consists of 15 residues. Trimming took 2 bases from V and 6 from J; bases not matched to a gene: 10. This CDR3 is CASSFGTGVLDGYTF. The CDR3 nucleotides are TGCGCCAGCAGCTTTGGAACAGGGGTATTGGATGGCTACACCTTC.

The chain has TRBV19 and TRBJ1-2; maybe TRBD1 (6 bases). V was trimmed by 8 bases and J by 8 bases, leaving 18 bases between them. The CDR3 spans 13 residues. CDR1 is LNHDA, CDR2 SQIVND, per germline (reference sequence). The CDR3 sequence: CASHRTDPWGYTF. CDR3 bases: TGTGCCAGTCACAGGACAGATCCCTGGGGCTACACCTTC.

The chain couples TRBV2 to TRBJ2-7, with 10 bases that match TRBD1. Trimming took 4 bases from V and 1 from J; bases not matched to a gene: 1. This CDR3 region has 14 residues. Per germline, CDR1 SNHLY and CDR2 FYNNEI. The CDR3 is CASSGQGASYEQYF. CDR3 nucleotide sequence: TGTGCCAGCAGTGGACAGGGGGCATCCTACGAGCAGTACTTC.

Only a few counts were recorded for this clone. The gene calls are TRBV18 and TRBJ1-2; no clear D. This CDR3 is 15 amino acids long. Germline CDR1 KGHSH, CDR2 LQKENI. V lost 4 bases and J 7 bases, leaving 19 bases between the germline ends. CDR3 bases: TGTGCCAGCTCACGGGTCGCGAGCTCAGCAGGTGGCTACACCTTC. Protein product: CASSRVASSAGGYTF.

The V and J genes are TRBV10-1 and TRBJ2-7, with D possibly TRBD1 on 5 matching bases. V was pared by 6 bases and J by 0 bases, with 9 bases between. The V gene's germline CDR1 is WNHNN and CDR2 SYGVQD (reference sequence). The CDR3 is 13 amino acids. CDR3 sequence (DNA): TGCGCCAGCAGCCGACAGAGCTCCTACGAGCAGTACTTC. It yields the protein CASSRQSSYEQYF.